This T cell receptor (beta chain) was profiled in a study of blood T cell repertoires in COVID-19. Overall study context: Material from acute and convalescent COVID-19 was sourced from the United States, Italy and Spain.

The CDR3 is made up of 15 amino acids. The trim removed 6 bases at V and 0 bases at J, leaving 5 bases unmatched. CDR1 LNHDA and CDR2 SQIVND come from the germline V gene (reference sequence). Generated by immunoSEQ multiplex PCR, the TCRdb table keeps only in-frame clones and is missing some. The sample carries 110,000 to 150,000 clones, 84% recorded once. In its sample, this clone was seen once. Material for sequencing was peripheral blood. The chain employs TRBV19 and TRBJ1-5; 7 nucleotides agree with TRBD1. The sequence was obtained from a human donor in a cohort sampled during active COVID-19. CDR3 DNA sequence: TGTGCCAGTAGACAGACAGGGTTTAGCAATCAGCCCCAGCATTTT. Its protein is CASRQTGFSNQPQHF. Based on the CDR3 plus reference TRBV19 and TRBJ1-5, the full variable domain is DGGITQSPKYLFRKEGQNVTLSCEQNLNHDAMYWYRQDPGQGLRLIYYSQIVNDFQKGDIAEGYSVSREKKESFPLTVTSAQKNPTAFYLCASRQTGFSNQPQHFGDGTRLSIL.